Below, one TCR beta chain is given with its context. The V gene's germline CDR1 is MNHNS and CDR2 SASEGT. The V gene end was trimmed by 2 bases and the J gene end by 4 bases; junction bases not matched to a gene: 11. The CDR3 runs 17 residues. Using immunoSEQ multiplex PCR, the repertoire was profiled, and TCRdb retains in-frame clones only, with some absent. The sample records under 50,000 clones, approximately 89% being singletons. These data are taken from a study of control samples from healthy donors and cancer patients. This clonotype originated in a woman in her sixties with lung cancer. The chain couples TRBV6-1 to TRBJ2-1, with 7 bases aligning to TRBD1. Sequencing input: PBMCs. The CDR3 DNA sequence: TGTGCCAGCAGTGAATACGTCTTGGGACAGCTGTACAATGAGCAGTTCTTC. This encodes CASSEYVLGQLYNEQFF.